This T cell receptor beta chain came from a study of identical twins. No donor was unhealthy or non-Caucasian. This clonotype was detected only a few times. The authors used template switching to add a universal primer site and gave cDNA unique molecular identifiers. One entry per CDR3 protein results from TCRdb running MiXCR on the 5' RACE reads. The sample includes around 530,000 distinct CDR3 sequences, about 16% seen only once; the top ten take roughly 0.46%. The V gene's germline CDR1 is DFQATT and CDR2 SNEGSKA (reference sequence). J lost 7 bases, V lost 0 bases, and 6 bases had no gene match. CDR3 length equals 17 residues. A further study also used this sample, focusing on yellow fever vaccine responses in identical twins.

The clonotype originates from a woman aged 18-29 years in good health. The sequenced material came from CD4+ T cells sorted from blood. V and J are TRBV20-1 and TRBJ2-2; 15 bases are shared with TRBD2. The CDR3 sequence: CSAREPGLAGGGGELFF. The DNA of the CDR3 is TGCAGTGCTAGAGAACCCGGACTAGCGGGAGGGGGCGGGGAGCTGTTTTTT.